This TCR beta chain was sequenced during a study of glioma-infiltrating T cells. TCR alpha and beta CDR3 regions were amplified from RNA using iRepertoire nested multiplex PCR. TCRdb re-analysed the multiplex PCR reads in MiXCR, keeping a single row per CDR3 protein. The sample lists some 40,000 distinct CDR3 sequences; around 20% were seen once. The CDR3 extends over 14 amino acids. V lost 4 bases to trimming and J lost 7 bases; unmatched junction nucleotides: 8. Germline CDR1 MGHDK, CDR2 SYGVNS. Sequences were obtained from glioma tissue, nonneoplastic brain tissue, or PBMCs (not recorded which). The V gene is TRBV25-1, the J gene TRBJ2-7, with TRBD1 identical over 9 bases. The TCR was taken from a human donor with low-grade glioma or glioblastoma, undergoing nonglioma brain surgery, or in good health (not recorded which). For the CDR3, the DNA is TGTGCCAGCAGTGGGACAGGGGCATACAATGAGCAGTACGTC. Protein product: CASSGTGAYNEQYV.